This T cell receptor beta chain was documented in a study of CD4 T cell repertoires in COVID-19 (dated by TCRdb to about 2021). About the investigation overall: For cross-reactivity analysis, CFSE-low cells were expanded with IL-2 for roughly nine days and were then relabeled and restimulated with spike proteins from other coronaviruses. In COVID-19-recovered individuals, the study described naturally processed CD4+ T cell responses to SARS-CoV-2 spike and nucleoprotein and used TCR Vbeta sequencing to evaluate clonal composition. Subset-level TCR Vbeta repertoire analysis of SARS-CoV-2-reactive T cells was performed in a few recovered individuals. The research as a whole found: Consistent with cross-reactivity, between roughly 7 and 27% of SARS-CoV-2 clonotypes also showed up in secondary cultures stimulated with SARS-CoV and/or HKU1 spike. Several of the most expanded SARS-CoV-2-reactive clonotypes were present in two or all three memory subsets, which suggests intraclonal diversification.

Receptor libraries were prepared by the immunoSEQ multiplex PCR assay. In the paper's pipeline: Repertoire overlap between subsets was quantified using the Chao-Jaccard similarity index and counts of shared clonotypes. Held by TCRdb, this immuneACCESS table contains in-frame sequences only and omits some clones. Under half of the omission traces to an unresolved V gene where checked; the cause of the rest is unknown. V, J and clone size were drawn from that table, and D and trimming were deduced from the DNA. The sample table lists approximately 75,000 clones, about 83% of them with a count of one. About 0.61% of the sample belongs to the ten largest clones. What the time point label conveys for this sample: sample from a COVID-19-recovered individual after infection. The donors were patients who had gone through COVID-19 ranging from mild to severe and had recovered. Uncultured memory T cell samples were subjected to sequencing directly after ex vivo isolation. From peripheral blood mononuclear cells, the researchers isolated CD4+ total memory, central memory, effector memory and circulating T follicular helper cells.

Germline trimming amounts to 8 bases on V and 6 bases on J, with 6 as the count of junction bases outside the gene matches. CDR1 and CDR2, per the germline V gene (reference sequence), are LNHDA and SQIVND. From the cysteine up to the phenylalanine, the CDR3 has a length of 13 residues. The entry retains the CDR3 DNA only, 39 bases that are in frame from base 1. Comments on this clone: What antigen it recognizes has not been identified. No much larger clonotype is one base removed from it; base qualities were not supplied.

The TCR sequence derives from a human donor who had COVID-19. This specimen was CD4+ T cells from peripheral blood, taken after recovery from COVID-19. The rearranged segments are TRBV19 and TRBJ2-2, with TRBD2 identical over 7 junction bases. For the CDR3, the sequence is CASSPAGAGELFF. The sequenced DNA is TGTGCCAGTTCCCCCGCGGGGGCCGGGGAGCTGTTTTTT. Full variable domain (CDR3 extended with the reference TRBV19 and TRBJ2-2 proteins): DGGITQSPKYLFRKEGQNVTLSCEQNLNHDAMYWYRQDPGQGLRLIYYSQIVNDFQKGDIAEGYSVSREKKESFPLTVTSAQKNPTAFYLCASSPAGAGELFFGEGSRLTVL.